This T cell receptor (beta chain) comes out of a study of blood T cell repertoires in COVID-19. The overall study: Donors in the United States, Italy and Spain gave samples during acute or convalescent COVID-19. T cells, B-cell-depleted T cells, or PBMCs supplied cDNA or gDNA.

This CDR3 is built from 16 residues. CDR1 is SGHAT and CDR2 is FQNNGV in the germline V gene. V was pared by 5 bases and J by 2 bases, with 11 bases of the junction left unmatched. Patients of the Seattle cohort, enrolled during active infection, were followed longitudinally. In the study's own analysis: For nucleated cells, counts were estimated from reference gene primer amplification. This table comes from immunoSEQ multiplex PCR, and its TCRdb copy is limited to in-frame clones, with some not included. The DNA was the basis for D and trimming; V, J and clone size are from that table. The sample shows about 220,000 clones, 85% of them seen only once.

This sequence was found in a woman aged 70 to 79 with COVID-19, enrolled during active disease. Sequencing was done on a sample of peripheral blood. The chain recombines TRBV11-2 with TRBJ1-1, with 7 positions matching TRBD1. CDR3 region: CASSRALQGTNTEAFF. The DNA of the CDR3 is TGTGCCAGCAGCCGAGCTCTACAGGGGACCAACACTGAAGCTTTCTTT.